What follows is one T cell receptor (beta chain) and its context. Its antigen is not known. These data originate in a study of T cell responses to AZD1222 COVID-19 vaccine. Data came from immunoSEQ multiplex PCR; TCRdb stores just in-frame clones and leaves some out. The sample contains more than 120,000 clones, roughly 90% of which appear only once. General study points: Vaccination with two AZD1222 doses was followed by a rise in Spike-specific TCR breadth and depth. Vaccine-related CD4 TCRs covered spike, predominating at 160-218 and 743-854. Only a handful of AZD1222 recipients, several in all, had baseline seropositivity.

The CDR3 sequence is 14 residues long. V shed 3 bases and J 5 bases; nucleotides not matched to a gene: 7. Germline CDR1 and CDR2: SGDLS and YYNGEE. This clonotype originated in an adult who received the MenACWY meningococcal vaccine as a control. The chain joins TRBV9 to TRBJ1-1; the match to TRBD1 covers 7 bases. Material: peripheral blood, obtained 28 days after the second dose of the MenACWY control vaccine. The chain's CDR3 is CASSAAQGRTEAFF. Here the CDR3 DNA reads TGTGCCAGCAGCGCAGCACAGGGGCGGACTGAAGCTTTCTTT. The full variable domain, with the rest looked up from reference TRBV9 and TRBJ1-1, is DSGVTQTPKHLITATGQRVTLRCSPRSGDLSVYWYQQSLDQGLQFLIQYYNGEERAKGNILERFSAQQFPDLHSELNLSSLELGDSALYFCASSAAQGRTEAFFGQGTRLTVV.